These 21 T cell receptor beta chains originate from one sample sequenced in a study of regulatory T cells in long-lasting Graves disease. Time point denoted: newly diagnosed GD, antithyroid drugs for less than 3 months. PBMCs provided the RNA from which the TCR library was made. Arm-PCR with iRepertoire HTBI primers amplified the CDR3 regions for these TCR beta libraries. From the multiplex PCR reads, TCRdb called clonotypes with MiXCR, one entry per CDR3 protein. This sample has about 530,000 distinct CDR3 sequences; around 16% occur once, and the top ten carry just under 25%. This same sample was also part of a study on T cells in Graves' hyperthyroidism and ophthalmopathy.

Specimen: peripheral blood mononuclear cells (PBMCs), collected at new diagnosis, from a patient treated with antithyroid drugs. These receptors came from a woman aged 35-60 years with Graves disease.

This chain links TRBV7-2 with TRBJ1-5; D is unresolved. The V gene lost 1 base and the J gene lost 4 bases, with 11 bases spanning the gap. The length of the CDR3 is 15 residues. Germline CDR1 reads SGHTA; CDR2 reads FQGNSA. CDR3 sequence reads: CASSLVGNWNQPQHF. CDR3 nucleotide sequence: TGTGCCAGCAGCTTAGTGGGGAATTGGAATCAGCCCCAGCATTTT.

In this sample, this clonotype turned up many times. CDR3 residues: CSALGLAGRSDTQYF. CDR3 bases: TGCAGTGCCCTCGGCCTAGCGGGGAGGTCAGATACGCAGTATTTT. The gene calls are TRBV20-1 and TRBJ2-3, with 9 positions matching TRBD2. The CDR3 spans 15 residues. Germline V lookup: CDR1 DFQATT, CDR2 SNEGSKA (reference sequence). Losses at the gene ends were 6 bases for V and 4 bases for J; bases not matched to a gene: 11.

The sample holds many counts of this clonotype. The junction differs from germline at one of its ends, possibly a read error. The chain carries TRBV5-1 and TRBJ1-1; 8 nucleotides match TRBD1. The CDR3 spans 15 residues. Per germline, CDR1 SGHRS and CDR2 YFSETQ. The DNA of the CDR3 is TGCGCCAGCAGCTTATGGACAGGGTCGAACGCTGAAGCTTTCTTT. It specifies CASSLWTGSNAEAFF.

This clonotype was detected ten times or more. The rearrangement links TRBV2 to TRBJ2-7, with TRBD1 as a possible D gene (6 bases). V lost 4 bases and J lost 2, with 9 bases in between. Germline values: CDR1 SNHLY, CDR2 FYNNEI. This CDR3 has 13 residues. CDR3 DNA sequence: TGTGCCAGCAGTGCAGGGGCCCCCTACGAGCAGTACTTC. Translated, it gives CASSAGAPYEQYF.

This clonotype was counted at least ten times. The chain employs TRBV2 and TRBJ1-5; TRBD1 aligns across 8 bases. Trimming at V came to 4 bases and at J to 6 bases, leaving 5 bases not matched to a gene. Germline V gives CDR1 SNHLY, CDR2 FYNNEI. The CDR3 runs 14 residues. CDR3: CASSAGGEGQPQHF. CDR3 nucleotide sequence: TGTGCCAGCAGTGCAGGGGGCGAGGGTCAGCCCCAGCATTTT.

The gene calls are TRBV19 and TRBJ2-2; D is uncertain. The CDR3 spans 14 residues. Germline V gene data show CDR1 as LNHDA and CDR2 as SQIVND (reference sequence). The V end lost 6 bases, the J end lost 5 bases, and 13 bases lay between the germline ends. DNA for the CDR3: TGTGCCAGTAGAACTGGGGATTGGACCGGGGAGCTGTTTTTT. Protein product: CASRTGDWTGELFF.

This clonotype has more than one count but fewer than ten. The chain recombines TRBV25-1 with TRBJ2-1; 8 nucleotides agree with TRBD2. The CDR3 is 14 residues long. The germline V gene has CDR1 MGHDK and CDR2 SYGVNS. Losses at the gene ends were 5 bases for V and 5 bases for J; bases not matched to a gene: 5. CDR3 sequence: CASSTLGGDNEQFF. The CDR3 nucleotides are TGTGCCAGCAGTACACTCGGGGGGGACAATGAGCAGTTCTTC.

Ten or more counts support this clonotype. This chain connects TRBV12-5 to TRBJ1-6, with D uncertain. This CDR3 comprises 14 residues. V was pared by 1 base and J by 10 bases, with 11 bases between. The V gene's germline CDR1 is LGHNT and CDR2 FRNRAP. CDR3 protein: CASGLEGEGSPLHF. DNA for the CDR3: TGTGCTAGTGGTTTGGAAGGAGAGGGCTCACCCCTCCACTTT.

The sample holds many counts of this clonotype. The chain links TRBV20-1 to TRBJ1-1; weak D call: TRBD1 (6 bases). The CDR3 is 15 amino acids. The germline V gene has CDR1 DFQATT and CDR2 SNEGSKA (reference sequence). V lost 3 bases and J lost 3, with 17 bases in between. In nucleotides, the CDR3 is TGCAGTGCTAGGGTCGGGGGGGGCCGTCACACTGAAGCTTTCTTT. Its translation is CSARVGGGRHTEAFF.

This clonotype was counted many times. This chain links TRBV18 with TRBJ1-6; the D gene is possibly TRBD1 (5 bases). The CDR3 is 14 residues long. V gave up 3 bases and J gave up 7 bases, with 10 bases separating them. Germline values: CDR1 KGHSH, CDR2 LQKENI. This CDR3 is CASSPTVPNSPLHF. The CDR3 bases are TGTGCCAGCTCACCGACAGTGCCCAATTCACCCCTCCACTTT.

This clonotype was found many times. The CDR3 DNA reads as TGTGCCAGCAGGCCCAGGAATGAAAAACTGTTTTTT. It is translated as CASRPRNEKLFF. The chain carries TRBV5-8 and TRBJ1-4; D is unclear. Germline-derived CDR1 and CDR2 are SGHTS and YDEGEE. The CDR3 loop spans 12 amino acids. V was trimmed by 5 bases and J by 5 bases, leaving 7 bases between them.

This clonotype occurred a few times. This rearrangement joins TRBV19 to TRBJ2-2, with TRBD1 as a possible D gene (5 bases). Per the germline V gene, CDR1 is LNHDA and CDR2 is SQIVND (reference sequence). The ends were cut back, 5 bases at V and 4 bases at J, with 14 bases in the middle. CDR3 length: 15 amino acids. The chain's CDR3 is CASSQGFSGTGELFF. The DNA of the CDR3 is TGTGCCAGTAGTCAGGGCTTTAGTGGCACCGGGGAGCTGTTTTTT.

This clonotype was observed many times. CDR3 coding DNA: TGTGCCTGGATGGGGAACTCCTACGAGCAGTACTTC. Translating it yields CAWMGNSYEQYF. V and J are TRBV30 and TRBJ2-7; no definite D call. CDR1 is GTSNPN and CDR2 is SVGIG in the germline V gene (reference sequence). The V end was cut by 4 bases, the J end by 0 bases, with 7 bases between. The CDR3 sequence is 12 residues long.

This sequence joins TRBV29-1 and TRBJ2-4, with D hard to call. The assigned J gene may be wrong: the sequence end matches TRBJ2-7 better. The germline V gene encodes CDR1 SQVTM and CDR2 ANQGSEA. This CDR3 has 12 residues. CDR3 sequence: CSVVVSTYEQYF. The CDR3 nucleotides read TGCAGCGTTGTGGTCAGCACCTACGAGCAGTACTTC.

The chain joins TRBV20-1 to TRBJ2-7; TRBD1 aligns across 7 bases. In germline, CDR1 is DFQATT, CDR2 SNEGSKA (reference sequence). With V trimmed by 5 bases and J by 1 base, 5 bases remained unmatched. This CDR3 region has 13 residues. CDR3 nucleotides: TGCAGTGCTCATGGACAGGAATCCTACGAGCAGTACTTC. It yields the protein CSAHGQESYEQYF.

As for this clonotype: A much larger clone differs from this one at a single base, so this may be a read error. V and J are TRBV6-4 and TRBJ1-2, with D maybe TRBD1 (5 bases). In germline, CDR1 is MRHNA, CDR2 SNTAGT. The CDR3 loop spans 15 amino acids. The CDR3 loop is CASSEAQGVGYGYAF. CDR3 nucleotide sequence: TGTGCCAGCAGTGAGGCCCAGGGAGTGGGCTATGGCTACGCCTTC.

This clonotype was picked up a small number of times. This rearrangement joins TRBV9 to TRBJ1-2, with 9 nucleotides matching TRBD1. Germline CDR1 reads SGDLS; CDR2 reads YYNGEE. This CDR3 spans 14 amino acids. V shed 4 bases and J 7 bases; nucleotides not matched to a gene: 8. The CDR3 sequence: CASSNRDRVSGYTF. The DNA of the CDR3 is TGTGCCAGCAGCAACCGGGACAGGGTTTCTGGCTACACCTTC. The whole variable domain, filled in from reference TRBV9 and TRBJ1-2, reads DSGVTQTPKHLITATGQRVTLRCSPRSGDLSVYWYQQSLDQGLQFLIQYYNGEERAKGNILERFSAQQFPDLHSELNLSSLELGDSALYFCASSNRDRVSGYTFGSGTRLTVV.

This clonotype was detected only a few times. The chain combines TRBV28 with TRBJ1-1; 9 positions match TRBD1. CDR1 is MDHEN, CDR2 SYDVKM, per germline. Trimming removed 9 bases from V and 0 bases from J; junction bases left unmatched: 11. This CDR3 comprises 16 residues. DNA of the CDR3: TGTGCCAGTAGTACCCGACAGGGGGGCATGAACACTGAAGCTTTCTTT. As protein: CASSTRQGGMNTEAFF.

The rearrangement links TRBV7-9 to TRBJ2-1, with TRBD2 matching over 7 bases. With 5 bases clipped from V and 0 bases from J, the junction kept 4 bases outside the gene matches. Germline assignment: CDR1 SEHNR and CDR2 FQNEAQ (reference sequence). This CDR3 comprises 15 residues. CDR3 in amino acids: CASSGGGSSYNEQFF. In DNA form, the CDR3 reads TGTGCCAGCAGCGGGGGGGGGAGCTCCTACAATGAGCAGTTCTTC.

This clonotype was observed a handful of times. The chain combines TRBV5-5 with TRBJ2-7; unclear D gene. This CDR3 contains 13 residues. From germline, CDR1 is SGHKS and CDR2 YYEKEE (reference sequence). Trimming pared 3 bases from V and 3 bases from J, leaving 10 bases between. CDR3 nucleotides: TGTGCCAGCAGCTCTTATCCCGGCTACGAGCAGTACTTC. The encoded protein is CASSSYPGYEQYF. Full variable domain (missing parts from reference TRBV5-5 and TRBJ2-7): DAGVTQSPTHLIKTRGQQVTLRCSPISGHKSVSWYQQVLGQGPQFIFQYYEKEERGRGNFPDRFSARQFPNYSSELNVNALLLGDSALYLCASSSYPGYEQYFGPGTRLTVT.

This clonotype was detected many times. The V call is TRBV20-1, the J call TRBJ1-5, with D possibly being TRBD1 (5 bases). The CDR3 sequence is 16 residues long. CDR1 DFQATT and CDR2 SNEGSKA come from the germline V gene (reference sequence). V lost 0 bases, J lost 2 bases, and 14 bases lay in between. The CDR3 DNA is TGCAGTGCTAGAGATATGGGGGTTGGAGGCAATCAGCCCCAGCATTTT. Encoded protein: CSARDMGVGGNQPQHF.